This entry lists 2 T cell receptor beta chains sequenced from one sample in a study of radiation and T cells in renal cell carcinoma. The time point denotes: blood 4 weeks post-SBRT, at nephrectomy. Treatment specified: 15 Gy SBRT to primary tumor, nephrectomy 4 weeks later. The data were produced by immunoSEQ multiplex PCR, yet TCRdb's version contains in-frame clones alone and is incomplete. This table has some 150,000 clones, roughly 90% appearing once. Specimen: blood, collected from a patient whose treatment included radiotherapy and nephrectomy. These TCRs come from a woman in her fifties or sixties with renal cell carcinoma.

This chain joins TRBV5-6 and TRBJ2-1, with D possibly called TRBD1 or TRBD2 (6 bases each). The CDR3 has 17 residues. Germline CDR1 and CDR2: SGHDT and YYEEEE. Between the trimmed V and J ends, which lost 0 bases and 7 bases, there was a span of 20 bases. The CDR3 bases are TGTGCCAGCAGCTTGGATAAGGGCAGGGGAAGCGGGAATGAGCAGTTCTTC. Its translation: CASSLDKGRGSGNEQFF.

The chain couples TRBV23-1 to TRBJ1-3, with 9 bases lining up with TRBD1. TRBV23-1 is classed as an ORF, of uncertain function. The CDR3 contains 16 residues. V lost 8 bases and J lost 1; bases outside the gene matches: 9. The CDR3 nucleotides are TGCGCCAGCGGGGAGTTACAGGGGGCGTCTGGAAACACCATATATTTT. Translating it yields CASGELQGASGNTIYF.